A selection of T cell receptor beta chains follows, all from one sample in a study of response to subunit inactivated influenza vaccine. Each CDR3 protein gets one entry after TCRdb re-called the RT-PCR reads with MiXCR. The data contain more than 550,000 distinct CDR3 sequences, approximately 12% of them singletons. The input for sequencing was PBMCs from blood, taken on the day of vaccination. The receptors come from a man aged 45-65 years who received an inactivated influenza vaccine. Each CDR3 is given with its conserved first and last residue. A D gene is named only where the DNA matches it firmly. Size values are once, few and many counts, or a class for expanded clones, and some rows have none.

abundance,d_gene,v_gene,j_gene,CDR3nt,CDR3aa
few,.,TRBV3-1,TRBJ2-7,TGTGCCAGCAGCCAAGTGTGGTCCATGACCTACGAGCAGTACTTC,CASSQVWSMTYEQYF
.,.,TRBV11-1,TRBJ2-3,TGTGCCAGCAGCTTACCGTACACAGATACGCAGTATTTT,CASSLPYTDTQYF
few,TRBD2,TRBV7-6,TRBJ2-1,TGTGCCAGCAGCACGCCCGTCCTTAGCGGGAGAGGGGGCAATGAGCAGTTCTTC,CASSTPVLSGRGGNEQFF
few,.,TRBV11-2,TRBJ2-4,TGTGCCAGCAGCCGGGGGGCCACGGACATTCAGTACTTC,CASSRGATDIQYF
few,TRBD1,TRBV10-3,TRBJ2-1,TGTGCCATCAGACAGGGGGCCAGTTTTAATGAGCAGTTCTTC,CAIRQGASFNEQFF
.,.,TRBV20-1,TRBJ2-5,TGCAGTGCTAGAGGAAGGTTCCGGACAGCCCTTTCCGGGGCGGTCGAGACCCAGTACTTC,CSARGRFRTALSGAVETQYF
few,.,TRBV29-1,TRBJ1-4,TGCAGCGCCCAGGGCAGGGCTAATGAAAAACTGTTTTTT,CSAQGRANEKLFF
few,TRBD2,TRBV20-1,TRBJ2-1,TGCAGTGCTAGAGGGACTAGGGTCAATGAGCAGTTCTTC,CSARGTRVNEQFF
many,.,TRBV6-2/TRBV6-3,TRBJ2-2,TGTGCCAGCAGTTTCGGGCCGTACACCGGGGAGCTGTTTTTT,CASSFGPYTGELFF
many,TRBD1,TRBV12-3/TRBV12-4,TRBJ1-1,TGTGCCAGCAGTTTGACAGGGTCTGAAGCTTTCTTT,CASSLTGSEAFF
once,TRBD2,TRBV11-2,TRBJ2-7,TGTGCCAGCAGCTCTGAAGCTCCTCTAGCGGGGGGGAGCGAGCAGTACTTC,CASSSEAPLAGGSEQYF
few,.,TRBV18,TRBJ2-6,TGTGCCAGCTCACCCCAGGTGAACTCTGGGGCCAACGTCCTGACTTTC,CASSPQVNSGANVLTF
few,.,TRBV5-6,TRBJ2-1,TGTGCCAGCAGCTTGGTTGACGCGGCTCCCTACAATGAGCAGTTCTTC,CASSLVDAAPYNEQFF
.,TRBD1,TRBV18,TRBJ1-4,TGTGCCAGCTCACCACCTCTACAGGGGAACGAAAAACTGTTTTTT,CASSPPLQGNEKLFF
few,.,TRBV12-3/TRBV12-4,TRBJ2-1,TGTGCCAGCAGTTTAGCGTCAAAGCAGTTCTTC,CASSLASKQFF
few,.,TRBV20-1,TRBJ2-1,TGCAGTGCTAAAGGCCCCTCCTACAATGAGCAGTTCTTC,CSAKGPSYNEQFF